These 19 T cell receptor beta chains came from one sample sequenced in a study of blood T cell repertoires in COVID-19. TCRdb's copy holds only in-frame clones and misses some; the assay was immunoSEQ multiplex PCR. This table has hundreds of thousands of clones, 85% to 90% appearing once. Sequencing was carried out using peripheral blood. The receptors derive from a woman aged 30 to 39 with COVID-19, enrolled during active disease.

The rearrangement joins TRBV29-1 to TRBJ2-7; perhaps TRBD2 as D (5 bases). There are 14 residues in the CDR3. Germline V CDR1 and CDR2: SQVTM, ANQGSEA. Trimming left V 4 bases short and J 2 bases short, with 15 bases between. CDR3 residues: CSVGPSTRPYEQYF. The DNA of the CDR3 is TGCAGCGTTGGACCATCCACTAGACCCTACGAGCAGTACTTC.

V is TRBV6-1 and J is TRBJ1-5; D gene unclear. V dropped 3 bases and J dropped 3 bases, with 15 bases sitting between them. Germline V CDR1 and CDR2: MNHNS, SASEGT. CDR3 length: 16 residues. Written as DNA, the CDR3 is TGTGCCAGCAGTGAGTTAACGGAGGGCCCCAATCAGCCCCAGCATTTT. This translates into CASSELTEGPNQPQHF.

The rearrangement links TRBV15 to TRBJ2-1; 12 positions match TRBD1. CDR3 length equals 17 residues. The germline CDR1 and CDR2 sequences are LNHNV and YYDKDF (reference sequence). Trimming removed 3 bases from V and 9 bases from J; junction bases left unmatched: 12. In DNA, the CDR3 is TGTGCCACCAGCAGGCATCGGGGACAGGGGGCGATCGGTGAGCAGTTCTTC. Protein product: CATSRHRGQGAIGEQFF.

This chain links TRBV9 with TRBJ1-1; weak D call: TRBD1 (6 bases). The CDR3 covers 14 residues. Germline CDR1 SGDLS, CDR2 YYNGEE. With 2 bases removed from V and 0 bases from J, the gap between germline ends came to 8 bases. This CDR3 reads CASSVGAMNTEAFF. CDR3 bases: TGTGCCAGCAGCGTGGGGGCCATGAACACTGAAGCTTTCTTT.

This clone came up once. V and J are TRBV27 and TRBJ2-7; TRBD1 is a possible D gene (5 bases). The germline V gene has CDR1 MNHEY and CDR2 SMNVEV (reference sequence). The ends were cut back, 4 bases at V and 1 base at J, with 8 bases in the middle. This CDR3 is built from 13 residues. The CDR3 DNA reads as TGTGCCAGCAGTTCACAGGTGTCCTACGAGCAGTACTTC. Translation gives CASSSQVSYEQYF.

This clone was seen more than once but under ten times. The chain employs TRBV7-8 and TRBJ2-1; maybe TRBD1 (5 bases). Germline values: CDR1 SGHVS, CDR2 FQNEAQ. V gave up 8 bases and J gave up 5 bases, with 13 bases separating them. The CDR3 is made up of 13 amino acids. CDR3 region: CASSGLANNEQFF. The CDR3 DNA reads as TGTGCCAGCTCAGGGCTGGCAAACAATGAGCAGTTCTTC.

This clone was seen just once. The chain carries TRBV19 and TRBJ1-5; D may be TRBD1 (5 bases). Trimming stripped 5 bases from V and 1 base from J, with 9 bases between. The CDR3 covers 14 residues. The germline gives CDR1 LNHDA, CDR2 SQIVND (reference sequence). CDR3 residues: CASSLEGSNQPQHF. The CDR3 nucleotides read TGTGCCAGTAGTCTGGAGGGGAGCAATCAGCCCCAGCATTTT.

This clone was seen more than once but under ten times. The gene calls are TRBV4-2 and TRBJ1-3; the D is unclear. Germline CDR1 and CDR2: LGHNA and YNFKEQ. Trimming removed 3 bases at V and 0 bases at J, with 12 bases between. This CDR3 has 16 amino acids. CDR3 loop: CASSQGGKGSGNTIYF. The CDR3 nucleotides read TGTGCCAGCAGCCAGGGAGGGAAAGGCTCTGGAAACACCATATATTTT.

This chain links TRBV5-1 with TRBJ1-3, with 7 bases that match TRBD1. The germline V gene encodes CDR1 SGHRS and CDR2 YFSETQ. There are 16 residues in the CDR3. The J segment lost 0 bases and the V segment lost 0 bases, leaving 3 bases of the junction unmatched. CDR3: CASSLEGGSSGNTIYF. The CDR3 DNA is TGCGCCAGCAGCTTGGAAGGGGGCAGCTCTGGAAACACCATATATTTT.

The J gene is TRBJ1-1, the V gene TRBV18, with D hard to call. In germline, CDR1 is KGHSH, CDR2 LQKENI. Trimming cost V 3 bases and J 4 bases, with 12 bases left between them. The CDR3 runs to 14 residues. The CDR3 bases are TGTGCCAGCTCACCGGCGGGAGGAGGCACTGAAGCTTTCTTT. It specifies CASSPAGGGTEAFF.

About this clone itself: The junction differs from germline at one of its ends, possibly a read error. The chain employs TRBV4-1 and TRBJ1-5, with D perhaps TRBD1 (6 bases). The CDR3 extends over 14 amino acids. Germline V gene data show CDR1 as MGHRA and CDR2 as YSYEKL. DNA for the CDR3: TGCGCCAGCAGTCAAGCCAGGGGAATTCAGCCCCAGCATTTT. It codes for CASSQARGIQPQHF.

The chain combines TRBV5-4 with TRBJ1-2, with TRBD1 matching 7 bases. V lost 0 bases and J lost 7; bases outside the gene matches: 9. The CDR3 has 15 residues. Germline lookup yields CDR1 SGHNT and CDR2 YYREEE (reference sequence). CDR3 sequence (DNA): TGTGCCAGCAGCTTGGGAGGGGGCTTAGGAAGTGGCTACACCTTC. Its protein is CASSLGGGLGSGYTF.

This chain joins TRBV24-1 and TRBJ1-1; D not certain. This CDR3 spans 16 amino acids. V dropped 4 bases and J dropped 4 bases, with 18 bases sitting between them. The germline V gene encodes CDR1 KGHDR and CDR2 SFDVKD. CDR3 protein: CATSECGRGSGTEAFF. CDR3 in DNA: TGTGCCACCAGTGAGTGTGGGAGAGGGAGCGGCACTGAAGCTTTCTTT.

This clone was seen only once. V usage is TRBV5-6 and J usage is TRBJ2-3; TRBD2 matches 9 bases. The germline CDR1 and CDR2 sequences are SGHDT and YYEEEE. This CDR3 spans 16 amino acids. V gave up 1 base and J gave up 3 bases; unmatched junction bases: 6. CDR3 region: CASSLRTSALTDTQYF. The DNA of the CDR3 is TGTGCCAGCAGCTTGCGGACTAGCGCACTTACAGATACGCAGTATTTT.

DNA of the CDR3: TGTGCCAGCACAGCAGCGTCTGGAAACACCATATATTTT. This codes for CASTAASGNTIYF. The rearrangement joins TRBV3-1 (or the pseudogene TRBV3-2) to TRBJ1-3; D is ambiguous. The CDR3 consists of 13 residues. V dropped 7 bases and J dropped 1 base, with 8 bases sitting between them. The germline V gene has CDR1 LGHDT and CDR2 YNNKEL (reference sequence).

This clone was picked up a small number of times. This chain's CDR3 is CASRGGTPRYGYTF. For the CDR3, the DNA is TGTGCCTCTCGGGGGGGGACACCTCGCTATGGCTACACCTTC. The chain is built from TRBV2 and TRBJ1-2, with D possibly being TRBD1 (6 bases). V was clipped by 11 bases and J by 4 bases, with 20 bases between them. CDR3 size: 14 residues. CDR1 SNHLY and CDR2 FYNNEI come from the germline V gene.

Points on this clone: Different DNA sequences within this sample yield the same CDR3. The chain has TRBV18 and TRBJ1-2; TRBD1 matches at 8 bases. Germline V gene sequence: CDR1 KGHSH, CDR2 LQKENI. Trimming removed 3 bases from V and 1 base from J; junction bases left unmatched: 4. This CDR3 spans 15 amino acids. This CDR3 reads CASSPGTGFNYGYTF. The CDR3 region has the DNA TGTGCCAGCTCACCCGGGACAGGATTTAACTATGGCTACACCTTC.

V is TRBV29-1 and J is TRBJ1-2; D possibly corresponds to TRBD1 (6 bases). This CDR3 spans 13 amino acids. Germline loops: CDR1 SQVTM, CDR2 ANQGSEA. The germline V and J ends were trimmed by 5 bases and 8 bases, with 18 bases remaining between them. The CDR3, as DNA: TGCAGCGTTTTTCCTTCAGGGGAAAAAGGCTACACCTTC. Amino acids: CSVFPSGEKGYTF. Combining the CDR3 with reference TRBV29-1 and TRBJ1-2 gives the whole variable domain SAVISQKPSRDICQRGTSLTIQCQVDSQVTMMFWYRQQPGQSLTLIATANQGSEATYESGFVIDKFPISRPNLTFSTLTVSNMSPEDSSIYLCSVFPSGEKGYTFGSGTRLTVV.

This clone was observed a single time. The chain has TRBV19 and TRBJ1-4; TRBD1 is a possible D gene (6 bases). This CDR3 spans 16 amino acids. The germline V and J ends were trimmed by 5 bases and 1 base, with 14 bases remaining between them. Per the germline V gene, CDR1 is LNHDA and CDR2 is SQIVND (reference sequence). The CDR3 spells CASSPTGRGTNEKLFF. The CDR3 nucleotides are TGTGCCAGTAGTCCCACAGGGAGGGGAACTAATGAAAAACTGTTTTTT.